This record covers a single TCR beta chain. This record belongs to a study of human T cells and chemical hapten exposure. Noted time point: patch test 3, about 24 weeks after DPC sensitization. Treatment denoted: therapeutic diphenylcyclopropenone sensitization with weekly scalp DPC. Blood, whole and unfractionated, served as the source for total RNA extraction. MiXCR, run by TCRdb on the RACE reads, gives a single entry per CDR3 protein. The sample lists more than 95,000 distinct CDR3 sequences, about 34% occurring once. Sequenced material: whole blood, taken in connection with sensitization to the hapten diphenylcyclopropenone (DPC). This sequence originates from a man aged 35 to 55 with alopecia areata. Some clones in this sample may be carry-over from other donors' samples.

The CDR3 is CASSLVVATDTQYF. The DNA for the CDR3 is TGCGCCAGCAGCTTGGTAGTTGCCACAGATACGCAGTATTTT. The V gene is TRBV5-1, the J gene TRBJ2-3; D is unresolved. The ends were cut back, 0 bases at V and 2 bases at J, with 7 bases in the middle. Germline loops: CDR1 SGHRS, CDR2 YFSETQ. The CDR3 is 14 residues long. Full variable domain (outside the CDR3, taken from reference TRBV5-1 and TRBJ2-3): KAGVTQTPRYLIKTRGQQVTLSCSPISGHRSVSWYQQTPGQGLQFLFEYFSETQRNKGNFPGRFSGRQFSNSRSEMNVSTLELGDSALYLCASSLVVATDTQYFGPGTRLTVL.